Included here is one T cell receptor beta chain sequence, with context. This record comes from a study of beta chain features in type 1 diabetes. In the study overall: When patients were set against healthy donors, age, gender and cell yields were similar.

Expressed TCRB transcripts were sequenced because the isolated RNA had all been reverse transcribed beforehand. The table came from immunoSEQ multiplex PCR; TCRdb's copy has only in-frame clones and leaves some out. There are around 310,000 clones in the sample; more than 9.5% occur only once, and 0.015% lies in the top ten. Central memory, naive, regulatory and stem cell-like memory CD4+ cells were sorted by CD45RO/CCR7/CD25/CD127/CD95/CD27. This clonotype was sampled from a woman aged 25 to 45 in good health. The sequenced material came from naive CD4+ T cells from blood.

Written as DNA, the CDR3 is TGCAGCGCCACAGGGGAGGCTAATGAAAAACTGTTTTTT. This sequence encodes CSATGEANEKLFF. The rearrangement links TRBV29-1 to TRBJ1-4; 7 positions match TRBD1. The CDR3 extends over 13 amino acids. The ends lost 7 bases at V and 3 bases at J; junction bases unmatched: 5. Germline values: CDR1 SQVTM, CDR2 ANQGSEA. The whole variable domain, remainder taken from reference TRBV29-1 and TRBJ1-4, is SAVISQKPSRDICQRGTSLTIQCQVDSQVTMMFWYRQQPGQSLTLIATANQGSEATYESGFVIDKFPISRPNLTFSTLTVSNMSPEDSSIYLCSATGEANEKLFFGSGTQLSVL.